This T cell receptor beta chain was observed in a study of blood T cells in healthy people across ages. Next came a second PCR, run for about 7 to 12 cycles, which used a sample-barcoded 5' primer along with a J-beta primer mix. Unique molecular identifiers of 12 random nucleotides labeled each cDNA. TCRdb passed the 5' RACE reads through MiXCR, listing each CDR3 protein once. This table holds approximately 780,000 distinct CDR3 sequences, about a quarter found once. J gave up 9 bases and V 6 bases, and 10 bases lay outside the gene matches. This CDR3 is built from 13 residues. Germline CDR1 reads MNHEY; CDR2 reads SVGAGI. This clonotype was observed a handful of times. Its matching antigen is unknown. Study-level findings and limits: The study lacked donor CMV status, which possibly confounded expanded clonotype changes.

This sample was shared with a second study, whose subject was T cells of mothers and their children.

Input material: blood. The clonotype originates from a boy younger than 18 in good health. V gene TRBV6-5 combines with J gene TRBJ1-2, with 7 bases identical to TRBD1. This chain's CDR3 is CASRIRDSDSYTF. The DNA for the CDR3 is TGTGCCAGCAGGATAAGGGACAGTGATAGCTACACCTTC.